The clone carrying this T cell receptor (beta chain) was counted at least ten times. Its cognate antigen is unknown. Time point here: newly diagnosed GD, antithyroid drugs for less than 3 months. Extracted PBMC RNA gave rise to the TCR library. By American Thyroid Association guidelines, Graves' disease was diagnosed in the cohort. One endocrinology department in Xi'an, China, was where patients came from. This sample is drawn from a study of regulatory T cells in long-lasting Graves disease. Study at large: Prior antithyroid drug treatment in newly diagnosed Graves' patients lasted under 3 months.

The trim removed 2 bases at V and 2 bases at J, leaving 2 bases unmatched. Germline CDR1 is MNHNS and CDR2 is SASEGT. The length of the CDR3 is 16 residues. HTBI primers from iRepertoire and Arm-PCR of CDR3 regions yielded the TCR beta libraries. TCRdb passed the multiplex PCR reads through MiXCR, listing each CDR3 protein once. This table holds fewer than 350,000 distinct CDR3 sequences, 15% to 20% found once. Study observations and caveats: Fewer public clonotypes were shared by new patients (approximately 1,000) than by persistent patients (about 2,500).

The specimen was peripheral blood mononuclear cells (PBMCs), collected at new diagnosis, from a patient treated with antithyroid drugs. This TCR was recovered from a female donor with Graves disease. The gene calls are TRBV6-1 and TRBJ1-3; 11 nucleotides match TRBD1. Here the CDR3 reads CASSELGQGAGNTIYF. For the CDR3, the DNA is TGTGCCAGCAGTGAATTGGGACAGGGGGCTGGAAACACCATATATTTT.